The sequence of this T cell receptor (beta chain) was determined in a study of immune characterization of retroperitoneal liposarcoma. One entry per CDR3 protein, called by TCRdb with MiXCR from the PCR reads. The table shows 10,000 to 15,000 distinct CDR3 sequences, with about 45% occurring only once. The CDR3 loop spans 15 amino acids. The germline gives CDR1 SGHVS, CDR2 FNYEAQ. V lost 5 bases, J lost 6 bases, and 19 bases lay in between. Sequencing was done on a sample of tumor tissue. V gene TRBV7-6 combines with J gene TRBJ1-2; possibly TRBD1 for D (5 bases). This sequence originates from a female donor with retroperitoneal liposarcoma. The CDR3 sequence is CASSASPRQGDGYTF. The DNA of the CDR3 is TGTGCCAGCAGCGCCAGTCCCAGGCAGGGTGATGGCTACACCTTC.